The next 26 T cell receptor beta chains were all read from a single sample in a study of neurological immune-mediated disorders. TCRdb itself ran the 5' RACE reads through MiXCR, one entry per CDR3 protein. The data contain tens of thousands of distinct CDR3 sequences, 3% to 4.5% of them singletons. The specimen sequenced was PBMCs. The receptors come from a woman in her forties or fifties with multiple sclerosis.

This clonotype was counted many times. This CDR3 is CASSPYRKAGNTIYF. The CDR3 coding sequence is TGTGCCAGCAGTCCCTACAGGAAAGCTGGAAACACCATATATTTT. The rearrangement links TRBV12-3 or TRBV12-4 to TRBJ1-3; perhaps TRBD1 as D (5 bases). This CDR3 is 15 amino acids long. Trimming cost V 5 bases and J 2 bases, with 13 bases left between them.

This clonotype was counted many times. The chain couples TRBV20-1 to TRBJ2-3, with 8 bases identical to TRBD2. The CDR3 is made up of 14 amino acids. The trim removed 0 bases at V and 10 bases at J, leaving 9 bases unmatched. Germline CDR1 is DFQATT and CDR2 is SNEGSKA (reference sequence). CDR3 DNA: TGCAGTGCTAGAGACCCAGCGGGGGATTCTGCGCAGTATTTT. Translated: CSARDPAGDSAQYF.

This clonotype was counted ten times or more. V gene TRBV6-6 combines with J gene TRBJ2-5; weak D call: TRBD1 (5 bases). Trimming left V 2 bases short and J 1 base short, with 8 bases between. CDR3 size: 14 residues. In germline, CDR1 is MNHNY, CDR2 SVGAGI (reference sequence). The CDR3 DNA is TGTGCCAGCAGTTACCTGACAGCCCAAGAGACCCAGTACTTC. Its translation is CASSYLTAQETQYF.

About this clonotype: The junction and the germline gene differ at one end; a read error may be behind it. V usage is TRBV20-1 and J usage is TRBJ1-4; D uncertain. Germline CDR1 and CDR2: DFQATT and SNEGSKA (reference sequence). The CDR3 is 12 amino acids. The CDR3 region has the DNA TGCAGTGCCAGAGGATCGGATGAAAAACTGTTTTTT. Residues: CSARGSDEKLFF.

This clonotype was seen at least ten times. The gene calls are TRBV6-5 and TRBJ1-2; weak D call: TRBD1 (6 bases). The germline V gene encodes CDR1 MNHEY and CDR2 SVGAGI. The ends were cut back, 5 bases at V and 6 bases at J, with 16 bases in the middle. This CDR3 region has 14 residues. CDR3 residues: CASSTSQGGDGYTF. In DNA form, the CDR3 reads TGTGCCAGCAGTACCTCACAGGGAGGGGATGGCTACACCTTC.

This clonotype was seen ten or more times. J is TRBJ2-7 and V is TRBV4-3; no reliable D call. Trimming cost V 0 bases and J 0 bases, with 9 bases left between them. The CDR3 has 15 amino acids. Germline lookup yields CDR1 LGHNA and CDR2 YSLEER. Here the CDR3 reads CASSQDTGHSYEQYF. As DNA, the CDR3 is TGCGCCAGCAGCCAAGATACCGGTCACTCCTACGAGCAGTACTTC.

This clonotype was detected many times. The CDR3 DNA is TGCAGTGCTAGAGGCTCGGAGGGGGCGGCTATCTACGAGCAGTACTTC. Translated, it gives CSARGSEGAAIYEQYF. V gene TRBV20-1 combines with J gene TRBJ2-7; a weak D match, TRBD1 (7 bases). The V gene's germline CDR1 is DFQATT and CDR2 SNEGSKA (reference sequence). The CDR3 sequence is 16 residues long. Trimming stripped 1 base from V and 3 bases from J, with 19 bases between.

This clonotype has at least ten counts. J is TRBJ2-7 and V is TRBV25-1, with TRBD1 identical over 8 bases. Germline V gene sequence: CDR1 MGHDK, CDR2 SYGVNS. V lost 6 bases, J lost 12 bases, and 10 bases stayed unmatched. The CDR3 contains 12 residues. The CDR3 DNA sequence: TGTGCCAGCAGCCAGGAGCAGGGGGCGCGGTACTTC. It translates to CASSQEQGARYF.

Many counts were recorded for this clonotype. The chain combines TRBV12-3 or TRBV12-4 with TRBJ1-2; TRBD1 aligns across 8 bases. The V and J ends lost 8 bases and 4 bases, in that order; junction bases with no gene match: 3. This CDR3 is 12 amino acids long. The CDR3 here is CASGGTGYGYTF. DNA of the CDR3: TGTGCCAGCGGAGGGACAGGCTATGGCTACACCTTC.

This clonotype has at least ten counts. The CDR3, as DNA: TGCGCCAGCAGCCAAGTTGGGGGGGCGGACACCATATATTTT. This gives the protein CASSQVGGADTIYF. The chain combines TRBV4-1 with TRBJ1-3; maybe TRBD1 (6 bases). Germline CDR1 is MGHRA and CDR2 is YSYEKL. The CDR3 is made up of 14 amino acids. The V gene lost 1 base and the J gene lost 8 bases, with 12 bases spanning the gap.

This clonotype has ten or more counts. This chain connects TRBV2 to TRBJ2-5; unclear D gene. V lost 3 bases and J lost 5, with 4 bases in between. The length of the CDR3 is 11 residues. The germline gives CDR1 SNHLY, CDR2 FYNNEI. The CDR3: CASSDQETQYF. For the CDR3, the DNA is TGTGCCAGCAGTGATCAGGAGACCCAGTACTTC.

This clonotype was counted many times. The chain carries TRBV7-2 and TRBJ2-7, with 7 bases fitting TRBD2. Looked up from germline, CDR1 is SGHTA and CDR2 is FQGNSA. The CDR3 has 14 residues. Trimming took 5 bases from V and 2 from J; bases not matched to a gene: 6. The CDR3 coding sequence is TGTGCCAGCAGCCCTTGGGGGGGGGCCTACGAGCAGTACTTC. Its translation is CASSPWGGAYEQYF.

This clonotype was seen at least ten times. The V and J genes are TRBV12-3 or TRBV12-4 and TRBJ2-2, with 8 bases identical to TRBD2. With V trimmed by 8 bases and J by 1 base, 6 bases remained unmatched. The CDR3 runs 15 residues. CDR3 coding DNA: TGTGCCAGCCAGGGCGGGGGGAAGAACACCGGGGAGCTGTTTTTT. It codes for CASQGGGKNTGELFF.

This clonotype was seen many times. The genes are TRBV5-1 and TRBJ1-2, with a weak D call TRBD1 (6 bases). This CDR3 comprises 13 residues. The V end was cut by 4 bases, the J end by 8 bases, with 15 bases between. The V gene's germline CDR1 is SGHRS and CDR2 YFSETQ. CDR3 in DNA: TGCGCCAGCAGCCAGAGACAGGCGGGAGGCTACACCTTC. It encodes CASSQRQAGGYTF.

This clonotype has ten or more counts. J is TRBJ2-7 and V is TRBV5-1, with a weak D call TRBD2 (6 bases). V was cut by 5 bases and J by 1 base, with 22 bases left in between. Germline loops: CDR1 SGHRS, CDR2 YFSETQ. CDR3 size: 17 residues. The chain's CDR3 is CASRTSRGWRGSYEQYF. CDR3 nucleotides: TGCGCCAGCAGGACAAGTAGGGGATGGCGGGGATCCTACGAGCAGTACTTC.

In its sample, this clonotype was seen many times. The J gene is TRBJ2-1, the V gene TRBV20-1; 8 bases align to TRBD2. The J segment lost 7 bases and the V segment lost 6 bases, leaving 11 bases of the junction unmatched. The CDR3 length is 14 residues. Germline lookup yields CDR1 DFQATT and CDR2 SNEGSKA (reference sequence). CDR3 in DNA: TGCAGTGCAAACGGGGGGGTCCTTGTGAATGAGCAGTTCTTC. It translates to CSANGGVLVNEQFF.

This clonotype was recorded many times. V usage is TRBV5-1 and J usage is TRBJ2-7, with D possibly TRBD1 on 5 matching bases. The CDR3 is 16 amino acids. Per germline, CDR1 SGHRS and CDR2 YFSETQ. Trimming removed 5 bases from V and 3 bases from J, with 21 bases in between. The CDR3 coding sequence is TGCGCCAGCAGTGCCCAACAGGCCGTTGTTAGCTACGAGCAGTACTTC. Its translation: CASSAQQAVVSYEQYF. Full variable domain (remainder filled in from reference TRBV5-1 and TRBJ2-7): KAGVTQTPRYLIKTRGQQVTLSCSPISGHRSVSWYQQTPGQGLQFLFEYFSETQRNKGNFPGRFSGRQFSNSRSEMNVSTLELGDSALYLCASSAQQAVVSYEQYFGPGTRLTVT.

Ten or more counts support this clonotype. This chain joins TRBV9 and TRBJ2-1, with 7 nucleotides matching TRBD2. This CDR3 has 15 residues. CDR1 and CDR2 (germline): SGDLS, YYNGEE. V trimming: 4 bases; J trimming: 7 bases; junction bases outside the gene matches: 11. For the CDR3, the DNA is TGTGCCAGCAGCCCCCGACTAGCTATTCTGAATGAGCAGTTCTTC. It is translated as CASSPRLAILNEQFF.

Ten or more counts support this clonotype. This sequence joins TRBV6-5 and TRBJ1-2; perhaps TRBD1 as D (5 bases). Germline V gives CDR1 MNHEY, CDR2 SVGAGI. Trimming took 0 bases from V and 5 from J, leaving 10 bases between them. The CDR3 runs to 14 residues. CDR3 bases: TGTGCCAGCAGTTACTCAACTCAGGGTTATGGCTACACCTTC. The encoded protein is CASSYSTQGYGYTF.

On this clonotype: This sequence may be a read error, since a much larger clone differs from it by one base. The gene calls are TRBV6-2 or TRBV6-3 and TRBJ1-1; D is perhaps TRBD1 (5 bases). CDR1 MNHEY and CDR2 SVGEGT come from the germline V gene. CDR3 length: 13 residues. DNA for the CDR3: TGTGCCTGCAGTGCCTATAGGGGCACTGAAGCTTTCTTT. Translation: CACSAYRGTEAFF.

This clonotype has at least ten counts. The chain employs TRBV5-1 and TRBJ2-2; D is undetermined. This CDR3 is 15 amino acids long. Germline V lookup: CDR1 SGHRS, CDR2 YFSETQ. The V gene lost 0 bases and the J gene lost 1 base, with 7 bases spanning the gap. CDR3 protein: CASSLAGKNTGELFF. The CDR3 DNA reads TGCGCCAGCAGCTTGGCGGGCAAGAACACCGGGGAGCTGTTTTTT.

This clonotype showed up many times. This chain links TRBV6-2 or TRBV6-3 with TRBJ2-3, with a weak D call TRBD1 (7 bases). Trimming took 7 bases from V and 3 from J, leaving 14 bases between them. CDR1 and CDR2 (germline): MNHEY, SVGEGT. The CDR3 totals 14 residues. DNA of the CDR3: TGTGCCAGCACCCCACAGGGGAGGACAGATACGCAGTATTTT. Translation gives CASTPQGRTDTQYF.

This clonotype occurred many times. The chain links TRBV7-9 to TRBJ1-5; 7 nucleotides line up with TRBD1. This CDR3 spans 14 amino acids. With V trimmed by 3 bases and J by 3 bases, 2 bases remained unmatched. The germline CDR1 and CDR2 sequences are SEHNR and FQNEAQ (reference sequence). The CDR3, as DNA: TGTGCCAGCAGCTTTGGGACAGTCAATCAGCCCCAGCATTTT. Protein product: CASSFGTVNQPQHF.

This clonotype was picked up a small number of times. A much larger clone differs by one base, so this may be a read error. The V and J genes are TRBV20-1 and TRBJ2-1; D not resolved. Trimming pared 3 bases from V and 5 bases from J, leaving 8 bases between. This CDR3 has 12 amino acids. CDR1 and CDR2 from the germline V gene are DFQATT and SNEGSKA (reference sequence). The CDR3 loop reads CSARVHHNEQFF. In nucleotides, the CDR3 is TGCAGTGCTAGGGTCCACCACAATGAGCAGTTCTTC.

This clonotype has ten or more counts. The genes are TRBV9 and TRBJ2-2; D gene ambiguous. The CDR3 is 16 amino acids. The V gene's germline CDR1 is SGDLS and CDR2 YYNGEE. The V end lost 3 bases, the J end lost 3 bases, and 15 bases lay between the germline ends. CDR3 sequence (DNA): TGTGCCAGCAGCGAGACCCCGGGCTCACACACCGGGGAGCTGTTTTTT. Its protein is CASSETPGSHTGELFF.

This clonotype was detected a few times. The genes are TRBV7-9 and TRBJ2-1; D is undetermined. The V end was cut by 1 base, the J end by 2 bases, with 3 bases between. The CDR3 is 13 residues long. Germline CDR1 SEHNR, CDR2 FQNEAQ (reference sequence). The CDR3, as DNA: TGTGCCAGCAGCTTAGGGACCTACAATGAGCAGTTCTTC. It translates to CASSLGTYNEQFF.